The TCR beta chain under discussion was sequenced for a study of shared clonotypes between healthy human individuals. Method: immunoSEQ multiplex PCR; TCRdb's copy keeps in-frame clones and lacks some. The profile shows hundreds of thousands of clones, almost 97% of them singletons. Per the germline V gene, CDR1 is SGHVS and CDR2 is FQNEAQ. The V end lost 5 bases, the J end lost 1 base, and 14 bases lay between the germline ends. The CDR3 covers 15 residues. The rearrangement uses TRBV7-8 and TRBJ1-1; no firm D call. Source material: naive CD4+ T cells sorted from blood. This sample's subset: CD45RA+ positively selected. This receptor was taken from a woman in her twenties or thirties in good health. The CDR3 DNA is TGTGCCAGCAGCCGATACGTATGGGAGAACACTGAAGCTTTCTTT. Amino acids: CASSRYVWENTEAFF.